The source of this T cell receptor beta chain is a study of neurological immune-mediated disorders. This clonotype showed up many times. Antigen unknown. Study-level findings and limits: Whereas HTLV-1-associated myelopathy showed the most TCR clonal expansion, multiple sclerosis showed the least, with levels below those of healthy controls.

This CDR3 is 12 amino acids long. V was cut by 2 bases and J by 6 bases, with 6 bases left in between. Germline CDR1 and CDR2: SGHRS and YFSETQ. Time point specified: longitudinal time-point 3. Unsorted libraries were prepared from 2 million PBMCs that had been stored at -80 C. Template-switch 5'RACE cDNA synthesis added a 10-nucleotide unique molecular identifier. Using its own MiXCR run on the 5' RACE reads, TCRdb lists one record per CDR3 protein. The sample has around 100,000 distinct CDR3 sequences, approximately 11% seen once; the top ten hold 3.1%. Sequenced: PBMCs. The gene calls are TRBV5-1 and TRBJ2-1; D ambiguous. The sequence was collected from a female donor with HTLV-1-associated myelopathy (HAM/TSP). The CDR3 DNA sequence: TGCGCCAGCAGCTTTATGGGCAATGAGCAGTTCTTC. This gives the protein CASSFMGNEQFF.